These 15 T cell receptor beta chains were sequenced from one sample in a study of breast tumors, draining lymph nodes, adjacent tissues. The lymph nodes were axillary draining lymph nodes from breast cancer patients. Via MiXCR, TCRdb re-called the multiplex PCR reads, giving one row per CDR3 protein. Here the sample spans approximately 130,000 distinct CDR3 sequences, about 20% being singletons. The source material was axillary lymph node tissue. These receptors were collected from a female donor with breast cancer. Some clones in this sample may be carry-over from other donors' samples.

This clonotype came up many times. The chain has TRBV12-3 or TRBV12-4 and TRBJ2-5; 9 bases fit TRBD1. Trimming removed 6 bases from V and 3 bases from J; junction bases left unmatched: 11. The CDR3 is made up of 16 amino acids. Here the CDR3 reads CASSPWTGDPKETQYF. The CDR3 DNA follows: TGTGCCAGCAGCCCGTGGACAGGGGATCCCAAAGAGACCCAGTACTTC.

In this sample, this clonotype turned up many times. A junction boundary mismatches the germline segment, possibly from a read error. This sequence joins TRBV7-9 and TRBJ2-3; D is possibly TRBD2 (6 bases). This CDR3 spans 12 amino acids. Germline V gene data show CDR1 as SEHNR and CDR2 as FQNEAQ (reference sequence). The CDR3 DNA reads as TGTGCCAGCAGCCCCGGGACTGCCACCCCCCTATTT. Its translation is CASSPGTATPLF.

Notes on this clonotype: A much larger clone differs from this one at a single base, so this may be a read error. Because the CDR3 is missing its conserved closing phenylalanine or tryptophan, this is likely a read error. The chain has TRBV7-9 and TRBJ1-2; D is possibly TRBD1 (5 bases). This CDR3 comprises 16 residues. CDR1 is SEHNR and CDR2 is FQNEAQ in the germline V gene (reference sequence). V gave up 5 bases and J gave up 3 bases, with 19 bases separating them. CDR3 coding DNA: TGTGCCAGCAGCCGGTCTGCGGGGGTGCTGGACTATGGCTACACCTCC. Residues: CASSRSAGVLDYGYTS.

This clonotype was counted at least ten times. The CDR3 DNA reads TGCAGTGCTCCGAGGGGACTAGCGGGGGAAAGCTCCTACAATGAGCAGTTCTTC. Protein: CSAPRGLAGESSYNEQFF. V and J are TRBV20-1 and TRBJ2-1; 14 nucleotides align to TRBD2. The CDR3 contains 18 residues. Germline CDR1 reads DFQATT; CDR2 reads SNEGSKA (reference sequence). V trimming: 5 bases; J trimming: 0 bases; junction bases outside the gene matches: 9.

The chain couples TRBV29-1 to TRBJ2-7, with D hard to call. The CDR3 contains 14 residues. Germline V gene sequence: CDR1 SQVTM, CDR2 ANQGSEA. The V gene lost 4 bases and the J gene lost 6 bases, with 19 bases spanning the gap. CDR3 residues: CSVGSTQSFSEQYF. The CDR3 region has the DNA TGCAGCGTTGGATCGACTCAAAGTTTCTCCGAGCAGTACTTC.

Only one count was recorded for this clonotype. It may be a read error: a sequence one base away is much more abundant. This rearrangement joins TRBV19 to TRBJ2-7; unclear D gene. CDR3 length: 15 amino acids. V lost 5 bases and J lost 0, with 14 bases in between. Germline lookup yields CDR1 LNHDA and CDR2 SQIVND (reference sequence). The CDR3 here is CASSPWVASSYEQYF. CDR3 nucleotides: TGTGCCAGTAGTCCTTGGGTGGCAAGCTCCTACGAGCAGTACTTC. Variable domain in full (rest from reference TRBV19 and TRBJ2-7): DGGITQSPKYLFRKEGQNVTLSCEQNLNHDAMYWYRQDPGQGLRLIYYSQIVNDFQKGDIAEGYSVSREKKESFPLTVTSAQKNPTAFYLCASSPWVASSYEQYFGPGTRLTVT.

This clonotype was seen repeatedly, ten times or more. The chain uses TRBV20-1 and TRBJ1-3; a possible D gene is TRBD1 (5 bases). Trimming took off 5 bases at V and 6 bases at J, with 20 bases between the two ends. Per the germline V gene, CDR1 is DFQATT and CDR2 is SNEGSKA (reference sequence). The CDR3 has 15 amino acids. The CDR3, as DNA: TGCAGTGCTCAAGATCATGGGCAGGGTATAAACACCATATATTTT. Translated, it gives CSAQDHGQGINTIYF.

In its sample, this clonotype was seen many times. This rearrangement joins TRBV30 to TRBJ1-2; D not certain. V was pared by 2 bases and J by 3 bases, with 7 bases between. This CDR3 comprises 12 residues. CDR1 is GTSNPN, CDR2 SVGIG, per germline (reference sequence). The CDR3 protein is CAWSIGDYGYTF. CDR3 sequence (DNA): TGTGCCTGGAGTATTGGGGACTATGGCTACACCTTC.

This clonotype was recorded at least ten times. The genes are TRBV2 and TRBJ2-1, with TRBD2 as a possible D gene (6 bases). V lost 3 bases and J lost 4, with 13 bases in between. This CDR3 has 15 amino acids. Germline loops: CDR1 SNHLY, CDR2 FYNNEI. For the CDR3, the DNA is TGTGCCAGCAGTGAGGGGCGGGGACCTTACAATGAGCAGTTCTTC. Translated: CASSEGRGPYNEQFF.

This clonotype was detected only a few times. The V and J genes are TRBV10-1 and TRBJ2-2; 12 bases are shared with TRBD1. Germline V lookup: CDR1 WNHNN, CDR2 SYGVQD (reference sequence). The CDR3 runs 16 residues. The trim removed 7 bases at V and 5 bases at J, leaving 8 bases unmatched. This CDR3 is CASNPGQGARTGELFF. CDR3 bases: TGCGCCAGCAACCCGGGACAGGGGGCGAGAACCGGGGAGCTGTTTTTT.

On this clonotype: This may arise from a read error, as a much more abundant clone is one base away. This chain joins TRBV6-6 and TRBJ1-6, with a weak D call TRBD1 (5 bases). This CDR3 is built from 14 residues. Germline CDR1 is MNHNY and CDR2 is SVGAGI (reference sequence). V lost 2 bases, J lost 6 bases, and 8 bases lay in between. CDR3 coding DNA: TGTGCCAGCAGTTACAGGGGACCTAATTCACCCCTCCACTTT. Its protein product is CASSYRGPNSPLHF.

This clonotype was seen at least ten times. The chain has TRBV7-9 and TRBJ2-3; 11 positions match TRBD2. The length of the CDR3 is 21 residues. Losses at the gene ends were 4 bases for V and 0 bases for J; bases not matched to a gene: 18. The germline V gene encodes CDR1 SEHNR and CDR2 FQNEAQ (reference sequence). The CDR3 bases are TGTGCCAGCAGCTCAGGACTAGCGGGCGCTGATTATGGTACTAGCACAGATACGCAGTATTTT. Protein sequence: CASSSGLAGADYGTSTDTQYF.

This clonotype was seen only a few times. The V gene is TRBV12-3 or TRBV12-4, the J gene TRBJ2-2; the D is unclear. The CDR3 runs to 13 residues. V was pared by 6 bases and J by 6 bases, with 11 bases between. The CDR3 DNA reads TGTGCCAGCAGCGTATCGGACCCCGGGGAGCTGTTTTTT. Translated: CASSVSDPGELFF.

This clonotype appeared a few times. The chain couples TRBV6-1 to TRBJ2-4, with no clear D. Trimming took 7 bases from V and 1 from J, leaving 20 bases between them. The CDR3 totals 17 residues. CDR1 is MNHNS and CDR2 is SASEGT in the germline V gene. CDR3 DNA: TGTGCCAGCACTAGTCCGGTGGGTCGTGGGGCCAAAAACATTCAGTACTTC. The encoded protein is CASTSPVGRGAKNIQYF.

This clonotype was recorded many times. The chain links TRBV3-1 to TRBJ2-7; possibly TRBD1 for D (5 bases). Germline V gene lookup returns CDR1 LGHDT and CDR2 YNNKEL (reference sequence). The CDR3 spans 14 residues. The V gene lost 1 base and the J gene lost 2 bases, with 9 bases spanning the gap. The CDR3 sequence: CASSQGGATYEQYF. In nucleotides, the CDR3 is TGTGCCAGCAGCCAAGGGGGCGCAACCTACGAGCAGTACTTC.